Each of the 9 T cell receptor beta chains below was sequenced from the same sample in a study of cytomegalovirus exposure and HLA in healthy donors. PCR employed 60 Vbeta and 13 Jbeta primers. Clones were sequenced by immunoSEQ multiplex PCR, and TCRdb holds only the in-frame ones, with some missing. This table has more than 80,000 clones, roughly 80% appearing once. Input material: PBMCs. These receptor sequences come from a man aged 55 to 70 in good health and CMV-seronegative.

This chain links TRBV10-3 with TRBJ2-7; 9 bases align to TRBD2. Germline V lookup: CDR1 ENHRY, CDR2 SYGVKD. The CDR3 is made up of 14 amino acids. The V gene end was trimmed by 6 bases and the J gene end by 4 bases; junction bases not matched to a gene: 7. CDR3 sequence reads: CAIRRSGGGYEQYF. The DNA for the CDR3 is TGTGCCATCAGGCGTAGCGGGGGCGGATACGAGCAGTACTTC.

V gene TRBV7-8 combines with J gene TRBJ2-1, with TRBD1 identical over 10 bases. Germline V gene data show CDR1 as SGHVS and CDR2 as FQNEAQ. Trimming cost V 2 bases and J 4 bases; bases outside gene matches: 5. The CDR3 loop spans 16 amino acids. The CDR3 sequence: CASSLQDRGPYNEQFF. The CDR3 DNA reads as TGTGCCAGCAGCTTACAAGACAGGGGGCCATACAATGAGCAGTTCTTC.

This clone turned up a few times. The chain recombines TRBV30 with TRBJ1-2; D possibly corresponds to TRBD1 (5 bases). Germline V gene data show CDR1 as GTSNPN and CDR2 as SVGIG (reference sequence). The CDR3 runs to 13 residues. V lost 2 bases to trimming and J lost 10 bases, with 17 bases between them. CDR3 DNA sequence: TGTGCCTGGAGTCTCGAGTACGACAGTCCCTACACCTTC. It yields the protein CAWSLEYDSPYTF.

This chain uses TRBV5-4 with TRBJ2-7, with D maybe TRBD1 (6 bases). Germline-derived CDR1 and CDR2 are SGHNT and YYREEE (reference sequence). The CDR3 has 14 residues. The ends were cut back, 0 bases at V and 9 bases at J, with 16 bases in the middle. In DNA form, the CDR3 reads TGTGCCAGCAGCTTGGAGGCAGCCCAAGGGGGGCAGTACTTC. Its translation: CASSLEAAQGGQYF.

This chain links TRBV7-2 with TRBJ2-5, with D possibly TRBD1 on 6 matching bases. Germline CDR1 reads SGHTA; CDR2 reads FQGNSA. The V gene lost 3 bases and the J gene lost 4 bases, with 9 bases spanning the gap. This CDR3 comprises 13 residues. CDR3 residues: CASSLDSRETQYF. CDR3 DNA sequence: TGTGCCAGCAGCTTGGACAGTAGAGAGACCCAGTACTTC. The variable domain in full, completed from reference TRBV7-2 and TRBJ2-5, reads GAGVSQSPSNKVTEKGKDVELRCDPISGHTALYWYRQSLGQGLEFLIYFQGNSAPDKSGLPSDRFSAERTGGSVSTLTIQRTQQEDSAVYLCASSLDSRETQYFGPGTRLLVL.

This sequence joins TRBV20-1 and TRBJ2-5, with a weak D call TRBD2 (6 bases). In germline, CDR1 is DFQATT, CDR2 SNEGSKA (reference sequence). There are 11 residues in the CDR3. In nucleotides, the CDR3 is TGCAGCATAGCGGTTAGGGAGACCCAGTACTTC. Amino acid sequence: CSIAVRETQYF.

This clone was counted a few times. The chain uses TRBV2 and TRBJ1-4; D gene ambiguous. The CDR3 runs 14 residues. CDR1 is SNHLY, CDR2 FYNNEI, per germline. The V end lost 6 bases, the J end lost 0 bases, and 8 bases lay between the germline ends. The CDR3 region is CASRYTPTNEKLFF. The CDR3 DNA is TGTGCCAGCAGGTACACGCCAACTAATGAAAAACTGTTTTTT.

This chain's CDR3 is CASSSLAGGPTGELFF. The CDR3 DNA sequence: TGTGCCAGCAGCTCGCTAGCGGGGGGGCCCACCGGGGAGCTGTTTTTT. V is TRBV7-6 and J is TRBJ2-2, with TRBD2 identical over 12 bases. The junction had 4 bases not matched to a gene; V was cut back by 4 bases and J by 4 bases. Germline lookup yields CDR1 SGHVS and CDR2 FNYEAQ. This CDR3 comprises 16 residues. The whole variable domain, remainder taken from reference TRBV7-6 and TRBJ2-2, is GAGVSQSPRYKVTKRGQDVALRCDPISGHVSLYWYRQALGQGPEFLTYFNYEAQQDKSGLPNDRFSAERPEGSISTLTIQRTEQRDSAMYRCASSSLAGGPTGELFFGEGSRLTVL.

This clone has more than one count but fewer than ten. The chain links TRBV7-9 to TRBJ2-7, with D maybe TRBD1 (6 bases). Between the trimmed V and J ends, which lost 5 bases and 3 bases, there was a span of 8 bases. In germline, CDR1 is SEHNR, CDR2 FQNEAQ (reference sequence). CDR3 size: 12 residues. The DNA of the CDR3 is TGTGCCAGCAGCAAGGACAGCTACGAGCAGTACGTC. It translates to CASSKDSYEQYV.